This T cell receptor (beta chain) derives from a study of blood T cell repertoires in COVID-19. Donors were grouped by their self-reported clinical history. Recovered participants had two consecutive negative NP/OP PCR tests, healthcare professional clearance, or symptom resolution. Here immunoSEQ multiplex PCR was the method, and the copy in TCRdb shows in-frame clones only, minus some. The sample carries some 100,000 clones, approximately 83% recorded once. Germline lookup yields CDR1 MNHEY and CDR2 SVGAGI. This CDR3 has 15 residues. The V segment lost 6 bases and the J segment 5 bases; nucleotides outside the gene matches: 12.

The sequence was collected from a woman aged 50 to 60 who had recovered from COVID-19. Sequencing used PBMCs or T cells enriched from blood (not recorded which). The chain joins TRBV6-5 to TRBJ2-7; 8 bases fit TRBD1. DNA for the CDR3: TGTGCCAGCAGGGACCGGGACAGGAGAACCAACGAGCAGTACTTC. Amino acid sequence: CASRDRDRRTNEQYF.